These 27 T cell receptor beta chains came from one sample sequenced in a study of PD-L1 blockade in urothelial cancer. Time point defined: pretreatment peripheral blood. The data were produced by immunoSEQ multiplex PCR, yet TCRdb's version contains in-frame clones alone and is incomplete. Counted here are tens of thousands of clones, 84% occurring once; the ten biggest clones make up around 2%. Sample: PBMCs, taken around atezolizumab (anti-PD-L1) treatment. The receptors were gathered from a man between 60 and 75 years old with urothelial cancer.

The rearrangement links TRBV19 to TRBJ2-2, with 9 bases lining up with TRBD1. The V and J ends lost 9 bases and 1 base, in that order; junction bases with no gene match: 6. CDR1 LNHDA and CDR2 SQIVND come from the germline V gene (reference sequence). CDR3 length: 15 residues. This CDR3 reads CASQQGAMNTGELFF. In nucleotides, the CDR3 is TGTGCCAGCCAACAGGGGGCTATGAACACCGGGGAGCTGTTTTTT.

The chain recombines TRBV13 with TRBJ2-1; 7 nucleotides line up with TRBD2. Germline V lookup: CDR1 PRHDT, CDR2 FYEKMQ (reference sequence). Trimming removed 7 bases from V and 0 bases from J; junction bases left unmatched: 9. There are 16 residues in the CDR3. The DNA of the CDR3 is TGTGCCAGCAACTCAAAAAGCGGGATCTCCTACAATGAGCAGTTCTTC. This codes for CASNSKSGISYNEQFF. The variable domain in full, with the rest retrieved from reference TRBV13 and TRBJ2-1, is AAGVIQSPRHLIKEKRETATLKCYPIPRHDTVYWYQQGPGQDPQFLISFYEKMQSDKGSIPDRFSAQQFSDYHSELNMSSLELGDSALYFCASNSKSGISYNEQFFGPGTRLTVL.

This clone was found a few times. The chain is built from TRBV18 and TRBJ1-2, with a weak D call TRBD1 (5 bases). CDR3 size: 14 residues. V dropped 3 bases and J dropped 13 bases, with 21 bases sitting between them. Germline V lookup: CDR1 KGHSH, CDR2 LQKENI. DNA for the CDR3: TGTGCCAGCTCACCTGGACCGGACAACCCACCGCGCACCTTC. This gives the protein CASSPGPDNPPRTF.

The J gene is TRBJ1-1, the V gene TRBV29-1; 8 nucleotides line up with TRBD1. The germline gives CDR1 SQVTM, CDR2 ANQGSEA. Unmatched junction bases numbered 9, after V lost 8 bases and J lost 1 base. This CDR3 region has 14 residues. The DNA for the CDR3 is TGCAGCTCTTCAGGGGGCCCTAAGAACACTGAAGCTTTCTTT. Protein sequence: CSSSGGPKNTEAFF.

The genes are TRBV19 and TRBJ2-6; TRBD1 agrees at 7 bases. Germline V gives CDR1 LNHDA, CDR2 SQIVND (reference sequence). This CDR3 region has 17 residues. V shed 5 bases, J shed 2 bases, and the junction held 9 bases outside the gene matches. The CDR3 region has the DNA TGTGCCAGTAGTCCCTCGGGACAGCGAGCTGGGGCCAACGTCCTGACTTTC. Protein product: CASSPSGQRAGANVLTF.

This clone was counted once. V and J are TRBV19 and TRBJ2-7; D is undetermined. The CDR3 consists of 15 residues. CDR1 LNHDA and CDR2 SQIVND come from the germline V gene (reference sequence). Trimming removed 4 bases at V and 6 bases at J, with 19 bases between. The CDR3 loop is CASSNPRMGDSEQYF. In DNA, the CDR3 is TGTGCCAGTAGTAACCCTCGAATGGGTGACTCCGAGCAGTACTTC. Based on the CDR3 plus reference TRBV19 and TRBJ2-7, the full variable domain is DGGITQSPKYLFRKEGQNVTLSCEQNLNHDAMYWYRQDPGQGLRLIYYSQIVNDFQKGDIAEGYSVSREKKESFPLTVTSAQKNPTAFYLCASSNPRMGDSEQYFGPGTRLTVT.

This sequence joins TRBV5-4 and TRBJ2-5; 9 positions agree with TRBD2. Trimming removed 2 bases from V and 0 bases from J; junction bases left unmatched: 8. Germline V CDR1 and CDR2: SGHNT, YYREEE (reference sequence). This CDR3 is 17 amino acids long. CDR3 sequence: CASSFRYLAGYQETQYF. CDR3 DNA sequence: TGTGCCAGCAGCTTTCGATATCTAGCGGGGTACCAAGAGACCCAGTACTTC.

This chain joins TRBV5-4 and TRBJ2-7; TRBD2 is a possible D gene (5 bases). Deletions cut 0 bases from V and 6 bases from J, with 10 bases between. The germline gives CDR1 SGHNT, CDR2 YYREEE (reference sequence). The CDR3 sequence is 13 residues long. Written as DNA, the CDR3 is TGTGCCAGCAGCTTGGAGCCGGGAAGCGAGCAGTACTTC. This gives the protein CASSLEPGSEQYF.

Only one count was recorded for this clone. The chain uses TRBV7-3 and TRBJ2-4; 16 bases fit TRBD2. The CDR3 consists of 16 residues. Trimming at V came to 5 bases and at J to 8 bases, leaving 6 bases not matched to a gene. Germline V gives CDR1 SGHTA, CDR2 FQGTGA. CDR3 region: CASSLGTSGGAYIQYF. Written as DNA, the CDR3 is TGTGCCAGCAGCCTTGGGACTAGCGGGGGGGCTTACATTCAGTACTTC.

The chain recombines TRBV7-9 with TRBJ2-3, with 12 nucleotides matching TRBD2. Germline lookup yields CDR1 SEHNR and CDR2 FQNEAQ (reference sequence). This CDR3 has 16 amino acids. The ends lost 5 bases at V and 3 bases at J; junction bases unmatched: 6. The CDR3 spells CASSPRLAGETDTQYF. The CDR3 DNA is TGTGCCAGCAGCCCCCGACTAGCGGGGGAAACAGATACGCAGTATTTT.

This clone was found once. The V and J genes are TRBV6-1 and TRBJ2-5; TRBD2 matches at 9 bases. With V trimmed by 1 base and J by 5 bases, 8 bases remained unmatched. Germline lookup yields CDR1 MNHNS and CDR2 SASEGT. CDR3 length: 16 residues. The CDR3 DNA reads TGTGCCAGCAGTGAAGTTCGAGCGGGGGGCCGCGAGACCCAGTACTTC. This translates into CASSEVRAGGRETQYF.

This clone has a single count. Written as DNA, the CDR3 is TGTGCCAGCAGTTCCGGGACAGCCTGGGGAAACATTCAGTACTTC. It encodes CASSSGTAWGNIQYF. The rearrangement links TRBV28 to TRBJ2-4, with 7 nucleotides matching TRBD1. The CDR3 is 15 residues long. J gave up 6 bases and V 4 bases, and 9 bases lay outside the gene matches. Germline V lookup: CDR1 MDHEN, CDR2 SYDVKM.

A few counts support this clone. This chain joins TRBV4-1 and TRBJ2-7; TRBD2 matches at 7 bases. Germline-derived CDR1 and CDR2 are MGHRA and YSYEKL. V dropped 6 bases and J dropped 5; count of bases not matched to a gene: 7. There are 13 residues in the CDR3. The CDR3 nucleotides read TGCGCCAGCAGACAACCAGGACTAGACGAGCAGTACTTC. The encoded protein is CASRQPGLDEQYF.

The chain carries TRBV7-9 and TRBJ1-2, with 11 positions matching TRBD1. J lost 14 bases, V lost 5 bases, and 16 bases had no gene match. The CDR3 sequence is 15 residues long. CDR1 is SEHNR and CDR2 is FQNEAQ in the germline V gene (reference sequence). The CDR3 sequence: CASSPRDGQGAVITF. CDR3 bases: TGTGCCAGCAGCCCCCGAGATGGACAGGGGGCGGTTATAACCTTC.

This clone showed up just a few times. This rearrangement joins TRBV9 to TRBJ2-1; D is unclear. V gave up 0 bases and J gave up 4 bases, with 8 bases separating them. Germline CDR1 is SGDLS and CDR2 is YYNGEE. This CDR3 has 14 amino acids. CDR3 region: CASSVDRRYNEQFF. The CDR3 DNA reads TGTGCCAGCAGCGTAGACCGCCGGTACAATGAGCAGTTCTTC.

V usage is TRBV28 and J usage is TRBJ1-2; 7 bases are a match to TRBD1. The germline V gene has CDR1 MDHEN and CDR2 SYDVKM. With 2 bases clipped from V and 7 bases from J, the junction kept 7 bases outside the gene matches. The CDR3 loop spans 14 amino acids. CDR3 in amino acids: CASSLVGQVAGYTF. DNA of the CDR3: TGTGCCAGCAGTTTAGTTGGACAGGTTGCTGGCTACACCTTC.

V gene TRBV7-9 combines with J gene TRBJ2-1, with 11 bases that match TRBD2. The trim removed 0 bases at V and 10 bases at J, leaving 8 bases unmatched. The CDR3 is 16 residues long. Germline-derived CDR1 and CDR2 are SEHNR and FQNEAQ (reference sequence). CDR3 in amino acids: CASSLAGELAGEEQFF. The DNA for the CDR3 is TGTGCCAGCAGCTTAGCAGGCGAACTAGCGGGAGAGGAGCAGTTCTTC.

The chain carries TRBV7-8 and TRBJ1-2; tentatively, D is TRBD1 (6 bases). The CDR3 is 12 amino acids. Germline V gene data show CDR1 as SGHVS and CDR2 as FQNEAQ. V gave up 4 bases and J gave up 7 bases, with 10 bases separating them. CDR3 sequence (DNA): TGTGCCAGCAGCTCCACAGGGTCTGGCTACACCTTC. This gives the protein CASSSTGSGYTF.

The V gene is TRBV28, the J gene TRBJ2-2; 7 positions agree with TRBD2. This CDR3 contains 13 residues. Germline V gives CDR1 MDHEN, CDR2 SYDVKM. The V and J ends lost 5 bases and 6 bases, in that order; junction bases with no gene match: 3. In DNA form, the CDR3 reads TGTGCCAGCAGTCGAACTAGCGCCGGGGAGCTGTTTTTT. Translating it yields CASSRTSAGELFF.

This rearrangement joins TRBV10-3 to TRBJ2-7, with unresolved D. CDR1 and CDR2 from the germline V gene are ENHRY and SYGVKD. This CDR3 comprises 13 residues. Trimming cost V 3 bases and J 0 bases, with 6 bases left between them. The CDR3 region has the DNA TGTGCCATCAGTGATATAGTCTCCTACGAGCAGTACTTC. Its translation: CAISDIVSYEQYF.

The chain joins TRBV5-1 to TRBJ2-7; possible D gene TRBD2, 6 bases. Germline V gene sequence: CDR1 SGHRS, CDR2 YFSETQ. This CDR3 contains 12 residues. The germline V and J ends were trimmed by 4 bases and 3 bases, with 8 bases remaining between them. CDR3 amino acids: CASSQGGYEQYF. The CDR3 nucleotides are TGCGCCAGCAGCCAGGGAGGCTACGAGCAGTACTTC.

This chain uses TRBV18 with TRBJ1-1; 7 bases align to TRBD1. The CDR3 is 12 amino acids. Germline trimming cut 6 bases from V and 7 bases from J; bases unmatched to any gene: 5. CDR1 and CDR2 (germline): KGHSH, LQKENI. This CDR3 is CASSYRQGEAFF. The CDR3 DNA reads TGTGCCAGCTCCTACAGACAGGGTGAAGCTTTCTTT.

The chain links TRBV7-9 to TRBJ1-3, with a possible D match to TRBD1 (5 bases). This CDR3 comprises 15 residues. Per germline, CDR1 SEHNR and CDR2 FQNEAQ (reference sequence). The V gene lost 5 bases and the J gene lost 0 bases, with 11 bases spanning the gap. The CDR3 region has the DNA TGTGCCAGCAGCCTTGGGGGGAACTCTGGAAACACCATATATTTT. It is translated as CASSLGGNSGNTIYF. The variable domain in full, completed from reference TRBV7-9 and TRBJ1-3, reads DTGVSQNPRHKITKRGQNVTFRCDPISEHNRLYWYRQTLGQGPEFLTYFQNEAQLEKSRLLSDRFSAERPKGSFSTLEIQRTEQGDSAMYLCASSLGGNSGNTIYFGEGSWLTVV.

The rearrangement joins TRBV5-1 to TRBJ1-2; weak D call: TRBD1 (6 bases). Germline V gene data show CDR1 as SGHRS and CDR2 as YFSETQ. There are 14 residues in the CDR3. V was shortened by 7 bases and J by 4 bases, with 17 bases between the two germline ends. In nucleotides, the CDR3 is TGCGCCAGCGCCTCAGGGGTAGCGGGCTATGGCTACACCTTC. This sequence encodes CASASGVAGYGYTF.

The chain carries TRBV9 and TRBJ2-3; 7 nucleotides match TRBD2. The germline V gene encodes CDR1 SGDLS and CDR2 YYNGEE. V was pared by 2 bases and J by 0 bases, with 9 bases of the junction left unmatched. CDR3 length: 17 amino acids. For the CDR3, the DNA is TGTGCCAGCAGCGTCCTGACCGGGACTATGAGCACAGATACGCAGTATTTT. Protein sequence: CASSVLTGTMSTDTQYF.

The chain joins TRBV5-1 to TRBJ1-1; 10 nucleotides match TRBD1. CDR1 is SGHRS, CDR2 YFSETQ, per germline. The length of the CDR3 is 16 residues. The V segment lost 4 bases and the J segment 1 base; nucleotides outside the gene matches: 7. The CDR3 nucleotides are TGCGCCAGCAGCCCCGGGACAGGGGCCAGGAACACTGAAGCTTTCTTT. Translation gives CASSPGTGARNTEAFF.

This sequence joins TRBV5-6 and TRBJ2-3; 14 bases are shared with TRBD2. The CDR3 is 15 amino acids. Unmatched junction bases numbered 3, after V lost 4 bases and J lost 5 bases. CDR1 and CDR2 from the germline V gene are SGHDT and YYEEEE. The CDR3 reads CASSLGLAGGDTQYF. DNA of the CDR3: TGTGCCAGCAGCCTCGGACTAGCGGGGGGAGATACGCAGTATTTT.